This paragraph covers one T cell receptor beta chain sequence. Its antigen target is currently unknown. No per-base quality is available; no much larger clone lies one base away. Here V drops 2 bases and J drops 6 bases, and the junction holds 10 bases not matched to any gene. CDR1 SGHRS and CDR2 YFSETQ are derived from the germline V gene. The CDR3 numbers 16 residues from cysteine through phenylalanine. The CDR3 DNA has 48 bases and is translated from base 1. The sample is drawn from a study of cytomegalovirus exposure and HLA in healthy donors (dated by TCRdb to about 2017). Broadly, across the study: An earlier analysis of roughly 610 of the donors reported around 280 Gb of sequence data and 90 million to 120 million unique TCR beta sequences obtained from about 179 million T cells. All discovery cohort repertoires had been generated on a single sequencing platform. Rather than drawing on any new phenotypic data, the later analysis identified candidate immune exposures from TCR beta sequences and the way those sequences occurred across donors. About 5 DR-DQ haplotypes were handled as single units for association and clustering, since linkage in the cohort was strong. Of the 350 to 450 genotyped donors, 75% to 85% were placed in the genetic ancestry cluster associated with self-reported Caucasian donors. In addition to the first cohort of 650 to 800 subjects, a separate validation cohort of 130 or so different subjects was used. Donor age, sex, ethnicity and CMV serostatus were collected together with the repertoire data. To study patterns of TCR occurrence, a later analysis re-analyzed previously published TCR beta repertoires from 600 to 750 donors and added high-resolution HLA genotyping. Genome-wide SNP genotypes for about three fifths of the 666 donors were used in a later genetic analysis, which treated that subset as a discovery cohort. The study combined high-throughput TCR immunosequencing, statistical association of individual TCRs with disease status, and machine learning to predict cytomegalovirus infection status. Class I and class II HLA loci were covered by the typing at four-digit resolution. An early release that covered about 640 HLA-typed donors contained about 300 gigabases of sequencing data and 65 million to 100 million unique TCR sequences. The number of donors typed differed by locus, with roughly 629-640 for A, B, C, DRB1 and DQB1, roughly 520 for DQA1, 600 to 610 for DPA1, and some 440 for DPB1. The study aimed to test whether cataloging public T cell receptors could reveal signatures of past pathogen exposure. To decide whether each TCR beta V gene segment behaved as functional or pseudogenic, an earlier analysis of several hundred of the donors relied on high-throughput TCR beta sequencing. The study used immunosequencing to profile the T cell repertoires of approximately 650 subjects and linked those repertoires to cytomegalovirus serostatus. Across some 400 genotyped donors of the cohort, an average of approximately 240,000 unique TCR beta nucleotide sequences per donor were sequenced, and around 19% of those sequences were non-productive.

The receptor library was made with the immunoSEQ multiplex PCR assay. For the multiplex PCR, a mixture combining 60 forward primers for TCR Vbeta segments and 13 reverse primers for TCR Jbeta segments was used. Amplification of the CDR3 region of rearranged TCR beta genes was performed with a multiplex PCR assay on genomic DNA. The Illumina HiSeq System was used to sequence the amplified TCR beta libraries as 87-base-pair reads. The study's processing was this. Across the roughly 700 repertoires, a later analysis counted some 80 million unique TCR beta chains, some 11 million of which were shared by at least two donors. A nearest-neighbor algorithm error-corrected the raw reads and collapsed the reads into unique sequences, merging closely related sequences to remove PCR and sequencing errors. V, D and J gene segments were assigned by aligning CDR3 sequences to IMGT reference sequences. For a sequence to be retained, at least a six-nucleotide match to both a V gene segment and a J gene segment was required. Rearrangements were classified as productive when the CDR3 lacked stop codons and remained in frame with V and J, and all other rearrangements were classified as non-productive. CDR3 was defined by IMGT convention, running from the second conserved V-encoded cysteine to the conserved J-encoded phenylalanine. Sequences without an unambiguous match to a single V gene segment were excluded from the earlier analysis of a few hundred of the donors. In an earlier analysis of some 590 of the donors, a V segment was called functional when productive rearrangements were above 56.7%, and segregating when the standard deviation between donors exceeded 5%. To diagnose cytomegalovirus status from the catalog of TCR beta chain sequences, a statistical classification framework was built. A later analysis assigned V and J genes by comparing TCR nucleotide sequences with IMGT/GENE-DB human TR gene sequences. The TCRdist pipeline was used in a later analysis to assign CDR3 sequences and most-parsimonious VDJ recombination scenarios. In a later analysis, each TCR beta chain was defined by its CDR3 amino acid sequence together with its V-gene family, and reads lacking a unique V-gene family were excluded. As a way to deal with suspected cross-contamination and a sequencing artifact, a later analysis dropped 592 nucleotide sequences that were highly shared and had low generation probability. For each public chain, a later analysis derived a clonal expansion index from normalized ranks of inferred template counts within each repertoire. Generation probabilities in a later analysis came from a VDJ recombination model fitted to out-of-frame rearrangements, and those results were checked against IGoR. In a later analysis, hypergeometric tests were used to score TCR-TCR, TCR-HLA and TCR-CMV co-occurrence, with a repertoire-size bias correction applied to TCR pairs. False discovery rates were estimated in a later analysis by permuting HLA or CMV assignments 20 times. In a later analysis, co-occurring TCRs were grouped with DBSCAN, and TCRdist sequence similarity was added when clustering was performed within HLA-allele-positive subsets. Co-occurrence clustering excluded repertoires with fewer than 30,000 or more than 120,000 public chains, plus five with anomalous nucleotide sharing. The clones in this table, taken by TCRdb from immuneACCESS, are in-frame only. Not every clone is retained; where verified, under half of the shortfall comes from an unresolved V gene, and the cause of the rest is unknown. V and J calls plus clone size are reproduced from that table; the DNA served to infer D and trimming. Counted in this sample were about 130,000 clones; around 80% of them appeared once. Approximately 5% of the sample comes from the top ten.

Study-wide conclusions, independent of this receptor: A further reported finding was that TCR beta sequences accurately predicted the HLA-A and HLA-B alleles for most subjects in the first cohort. Compared with the 666-donor mean, donors in an Asian-associated ancestry cluster had fewer N-insertions in productive TCRs, according to a later genetic analysis. In a later analysis, the rate of TCR association differed among HLA loci, with DRB1 alleles having the most associated TCRs and HLA-C alleles having the fewest. Several of the top co-occurrence clusters appeared to be linked to parvovirus B19, influenza, CMV and Epstein-Barr virus, according to a later analysis. According to the authors, the approach could potentially be generalized to other disease states and immunological phenotypes. The classifier was reported to diagnose cytomegalovirus status with high specificity and sensitivity in both the original cohort and the validation cohort. In the study, some 160 TCR beta chains were listed as associated with cytomegalovirus. Over 15 rarely observed V segments, including chromosome 9 orphons, were excluded from the earlier analysis of approximately 600 of the donors because counts were too low. In a later analysis, HLA-associated TCR beta chains showed more clonal expansion and lower generation probabilities than non-associated chains that were equally common. In vitro tests confirmed that a few of the cytomegalovirus-associated TCR beta chains recognize cytomegalovirus antigens. V-gene and J-gene trimming of TCR beta chains was associated with a missense DCLRE1C variant in a later genetic analysis, and the association was replicated in an independent cohort. Across donors, most TCR sequences were observed very rarely, whereas some public TCRs were present in many individuals. The cohort was sequenced for TCR beta chains only, and without alpha or paired-chain data the features that could be detected were limited. The presence/absence analyses assumed that sequencing depth was roughly uniform across donors, and that assumption may not be true. Because the 87-base-pair reads could not distinguish some IMGT-functional V segments, including TRBV6-2 and TRBV6-3, those segments were excluded. According to a later analysis, most CMV-associated TCR beta chains appeared to be HLA-restricted, and the HLA associations seemed to be driven largely by CMV exposure. For the cohort, immune exposure information was limited to CMV serostatus. HLA typing was unavailable for some donors at each locus, so association tests used only the typed subset. An earlier analysis of roughly 570 of the donors showed that most TCR beta V segments appeared in productive rearrangements either about 87% or about 30% of the time, which broadly matched IMGT annotations. The sequencing pipeline was judged likely to have produced a cluster of highly shared sequence variants as a technical artifact. Linkage disequilibrium might explain the correlated functional status among segregating V segments, but an unknown experimental factor could not be ruled out. At a false discovery rate of 0.05, a later analysis linked 15,000 to 20,000 TCR beta sequences to specific HLA alleles. When HLA alleles, especially DR and DQ, strongly co-occurred, TCR associations were difficult to assign to individual alleles.

In total, 630 or so healthy bone marrow donors made up the cohort. At the time of sampling, every cohort member was nominally healthy, though immune exposures that went unrecorded were likely present. The donor was CMV seronegative and was included in the group of a few hundred seronegative cohort members. Each donor provided a peripheral blood sample, and peripheral blood mononuclear cells were used for TCR beta sequencing. The Qiagen DNeasy Blood Extraction Kit was used to extract genomic DNA from the blood cell samples. The TCR comes from a man aged 25-45 years in good health and CMV-seronegative. Material for sequencing was PBMCs. The V gene is TRBV5-1 and the J gene is TRBJ2-3, with 9 central nucleotides matching TRBD1. This receptor carries the CDR3 CASSLQGARPSDTQYF. The sequence in DNA is TGCGCCAGCAGCTTACAGGGGGCGCGTCCCTCCGATACGCAGTATTTT.